This is a list of T cell receptor beta chains from one sample in a study of Graves' ophthalmopathy and Graves' hyperthyroidism. TCRdb processed the multiplex PCR reads anew with MiXCR; each CDR3 protein has one entry. The sample includes 210,000 or so distinct CDR3 sequences, under 30% seen only once; the top ten take about 9.3%. Sequenced sample: peripheral blood. The receptors stem from a man aged 50-60 years with Graves' ophthalmopathy. CDR3s include the opening cysteine and the closing phenylalanine or tryptophan. Fields, in order: D gene, V gene, clone size, J gene, CDR3 protein, CDR3 DNA. A D gene is named only where the DNA matches it firmly. Not every row has a clone size; where given, it reads once, few, many or a size class.

.	TRBV6-1	.	TRBJ2-7	CASSGTSREQYF	TGTGCCAGCAGTGGGACGAGTCGGGAGCAGTACTTC
.	TRBV2	many	TRBJ2-1	CASSDFGASSYNEQFF	TGTGCCAGCAGTGATTTTGGGGCCAGCTCCTACAATGAGCAGTTCTTC
.	TRBV6-5	many	TRBJ1-5	CASSYSRNQPQHF	TGTGCCAGCAGTTACTCGAGGAATCAGCCCCAGCATTTT
TRBD1	TRBV12-3/TRBV12-4	.	TRBJ2-4	CASSPPGQREYIQYF	TGTGCCAGCAGTCCACCGGGACAGAGAGAGTACATTCAGTACTTC
.	TRBV27	many	TRBJ2-7	CASSFSSLGSYEQYF	TGTGCCAGCAGTTTCTCTAGTTTAGGTTCCTACGAGCAGTACTTC
.	TRBV29-1	many	TRBJ2-7	CSVEGSGPPGEQYF	TGCAGCGTTGAAGGGTCAGGCCCGCCGGGGGAGCAGTACTTC
TRBD2	TRBV19	many	TRBJ2-7	CASSVGRGQPSYEQYF	TGTGCCAGTAGTGTTGGGAGGGGCCAGCCGTCCTACGAGCAGTACTTC
TRBD2	TRBV6-2/TRBV6-3	.	TRBJ2-7	CASRHPPGLAEYYEQYF	TGTGCCAGCAGACACCCGCCGGGACTAGCGGAATACTACGAGCAGTACTTC
.	TRBV28	many	TRBJ1-5	CASSLGQLLNQPQHF	TGTGCCAGCAGTTTAGGACAGTTGCTGAATCAGCCCCAGCATTTT
TRBD1	TRBV27	many	TRBJ1-2	CASTGTIGTGRDYGYTF	TGTGCCAGCACGGGGACAATCGGGACAGGGAGAGACTATGGCTACACCTTC
.	TRBV6-2/TRBV6-3	.	TRBJ1-5	CASSYRQDNRRYSNQPQHF	TGTGCCAGCAGTTACCGCCAGGACAATCGCAGGTATAGCAATCAGCCCCAGCATTTT
TRBD2	TRBV12-3/TRBV12-4	many	TRBJ2-7	CASRSSLAPYYVQYF	TGTGCCAGCAGGTCTTCACTAGCGCCTTACTACGTGCAGTACTTC
.	TRBV6-2/TRBV6-3	.	TRBJ1-1	CASSLLERKNTEAFF	TGTGCCAGCAGTTTGCTGGAACGGAAGAACACTGAAGCCTTCTTT
TRBD2	TRBV6-2/TRBV6-3	many	TRBJ2-3	CASSPISGRVKDTQYF	TGTGCCAGCAGTCCCATTAGCGGGAGAGTGAAAGATACGCAGTATTTT
.	TRBV7-8	.	TRBJ1-1	CASSLARSYTEAFF	TGTGCCAGCAGCTTAGCGAGGTCCTACACTGAAGCTTTCTTT
TRBD1	TRBV6-2/TRBV6-3	many	TRBJ2-7	CASARDRGLDGSYEQYF	TGTGCCAGCGCCCGGGACAGGGGGCTCGACGGATCCTACGAGCAGTACTTC
TRBD1	TRBV10-2	many	TRBJ2-2	CASSETTGPGLGELFF	TGCGCCAGCAGTGAAACGACAGGGCCAGGTCTCGGGGAGCTGTTTTTT
.	TRBV5-1	once	TRBJ1-3	CASRGSENTIYF	TGCGCCAGCAGGGGTTCAGAAAACACCATATATTTT
.	TRBV6-2/TRBV6-3	.	TRBJ2-5	CASSYNPGSMETQYF	TGTGCCAGCAGTTACAATCCAGGCTCTATGGAGACCCAGTACTTC
TRBD2	TRBV7-3	many	TRBJ2-4	CASSPSHGRAHIQYF	TGTGCCAGCAGCCCGTCGCACGGGAGGGCCCACATTCAGTACTTC
.	TRBV18	many	TRBJ1-6	CASSPTREGNSPLHF	TGTGCCAGCTCACCGACCAGGGAGGGAAATTCACCCCTCCACTTT
.	TRBV27	many	TRBJ2-7	CASSRFGGPSYEQYF	TGTGCCAGCAGTCGGTTCGGAGGGCCCTCCTACGAGCAGTACTTC
.	TRBV3-1	many	TRBJ1-3	CASSQDGGHVGNTIYF	TGTGCCAGCAGCCAAGATGGAGGGCACGTTGGAAACACCATATATTTT
.	TRBV6-5	.	TRBJ2-5	CASSYSGRLPQETQYF	TGTGCCAGCAGTTACTCGGGCCGTCTACCCCAAGAGACCCAGTACTTC
.	TRBV6-2/TRBV6-3	many	TRBJ1-1	CASSYDRMNTEAFF	TGTGCCAGCAGTTACGACAGGATGAACACTGAAGCTTTCTTT
.	TRBV12-3/TRBV12-4	once	TRBJ1-1	CASETGQNTEAFF	TGTGCCTCCGAAACAGGGCAGAACACTGAAGCTTTCTTT
.	TRBV12-3/TRBV12-4	many	TRBJ2-2	CASSFRPGELFF	TGTGCCAGCAGTTTTCGACCCGGGGAGCTGTTTTTT
TRBD2	TRBV28	many	TRBJ2-1	CAGGSGRATNEQFF	TGTGCCGGGGGAAGCGGGAGGGCTACGAATGAGCAGTTCTTC
TRBD1	TRBV6-2/TRBV6-3	.	TRBJ1-5	CASSADRVSNQPQHF	TGTGCCAGCAGTGCGGACAGGGTGAGCAATCAGCCCCAGCATTTT
.	TRBV5-1	many	TRBJ1-2	CASSLEAWHGYTF	TGCGCCAGCAGCTTGGAAGCGTGGCATGGCTACACCTTC
TRBD1	TRBV6-1	many	TRBJ1-2	CASSETGDGYTF	TGTGCCAGCAGCGAGACAGGGGACGGCTACACCTTC
.	TRBV3-1	many	TRBJ1-5	CASSQDHGGNQPQHF	TGTGCCAGCAGCCAAGACCATGGAGGCAATCAGCCCCAGCATTTT
.	TRBV10-1	many	TRBJ1-1	CASSESQGTEAFF	TGCGCCAGCAGTGAGTCGCAGGGCACTGAAGCTTTCTTT
TRBD2	TRBV20-1	.	TRBJ2-5	CSARTASGVTETQYF	TGCAGTGCTAGAACGGCTAGCGGGGTGACAGAGACCCAGTACTTC
TRBD1	TRBV6-2/TRBV6-3	many	TRBJ2-4	CASSYLPAGGEEPFQYF	TGTGCCAGCAGTTACCTCCCGGCAGGGGGAGAGGAACCGTTTCAGTACTTC
.	TRBV10-3	.	TRBJ1-5	CAISVSGSNQPQHF	TGTGCCATCAGTGTCTCAGGGAGCAATCAGCCCCAGCATTTT
.	TRBV6-2/TRBV6-3	many	TRBJ1-5	CASSYLGPINQPQHF	TGTGCCAGCAGTTACTTGGGGCCCATCAATCAGCCCCAGCATTTT
.	TRBV7-2	many	TRBJ2-7	CASSLAFSYEQYF	TGTGCCAGCAGCTTAGCGTTCTCCTACGAGCAGTACTTC
.	TRBV20-1	many	TRBJ2-5	CSARDPLGKETQYF	TGCAGTGCTAGAGATCCATTGGGGAAAGAGACCCAGTACTTC
TRBD2	TRBV20-1	many	TRBJ2-7	CSARLAGGFGEQYF	TGCAGTGCCAGACTAGCGGGAGGGTTCGGCGAGCAGTACTTC
.	TRBV6-2/TRBV6-3	many	TRBJ2-7	CASRARSSPYEQYF	TGTGCCAGCAGAGCTAGAAGCTCCCCCTACGAGCAGTACTTC
.	TRBV30	many	TRBJ2-2	CAWRLAGRVGELFF	TGTGCCTGGAGATTGGCGGGAAGAGTCGGGGAGCTGTTTTTT
.	TRBV6-2/TRBV6-3	.	TRBJ2-7	CASKGSSDSYEQYF	TGTGCCAGCAAGGGGAGTTCGGACTCCTACGAGCAGTACTTC
.	TRBV7-3	.	TRBJ1-6	CASSPSGTLNSPLHF	TGTGCCAGCAGCCCTTCCGGGACACTCAATTCACCCCTCCACTTT
.	TRBV10-3	.	TRBJ2-7	CAIMARSGREPYEQYF	TGTGCCATCATGGCGAGATCGGGGCGAGAGCCCTACGAGCAGTACTTC
TRBD2	TRBV7-9	many	TRBJ2-5	CASRPTGGETQYF	TGTGCCAGTCGCCCCACCGGGGGGGAGACCCAGTACTTC
TRBD1	TRBV12-3/TRBV12-4	many	TRBJ1-1	CASSPRQGRQAFF	TGTGCCAGCAGTCCGCGACAGGGCCGGCAAGCTTTCTTT
.	TRBV5-1	many	TRBJ2-7	CASSPGTSEQYF	TGCGCCAGCAGCCCCGGGACAAGCGAGCAGTACTTC
.	TRBV11-3	many	TRBJ2-5	CASSPPPIGLFNGTQYF	TGTGCCAGCAGCCCACCTCCTATCGGGCTTTTTAATGGGACCCAGTACTTC